This T cell receptor beta chain was identified in a study of blood T cell repertoires in COVID-19. Germline V gene lookup returns CDR1 DFQATT and CDR2 SNEGSKA (reference sequence). This CDR3 comprises 12 residues. Trimming left V 3 bases short and J 0 bases short, with 3 bases between. The method was immunoSEQ multiplex PCR; TCRdb's version includes in-frame clones alone and lacks a portion of them. The table includes about 410,000 clones, about nine tenths detected once. The sequenced sample consisted of peripheral blood. The chain couples TRBV20-1 to TRBJ1-5; D ambiguous. The receptor's source is a woman in her twenties or thirties with active or convalescent COVID-19. The CDR3 DNA follows: TGCAGTGCTAGTCTTAGCAATCAGCCCCAGCATTTT. Amino acid sequence: CSASLSNQPQHF.